This T cell receptor beta chain was retrieved from a study of T cell responses to AZD1222 COVID-19 vaccine. The V and J ends lost 1 base and 1 base respectively, with 7 bases between them. This CDR3 region has 14 residues. CDR1 is MNHEY and CDR2 is SMNVEV in the germline V gene (reference sequence). Study-level points and caveats: The study identified only six AZD1222 recipients as seropositive at baseline.

Worth noting for this clone: Its specificity is unknown.

Clones were sequenced by immunoSEQ multiplex PCR, and TCRdb holds only the in-frame ones, with some missing. The sample shows around 110,000 clones, approximately 92% of them seen only once. The genes are TRBV27 and TRBJ1-1; D is unclear. Sequencing used peripheral blood, obtained on day 0 of AZD1222 vaccination. The source of this sequence is an adult in good health. Written as DNA, the CDR3 is TGTGCCAGCAGTTTATTACGGTCGAACACTGAAGCTTTCTTT. The encoded protein is CASSLLRSNTEAFF.